These 8 T cell receptor beta chains were sequenced from one sample in a study of T cells after yellow fever vaccination. One entry per CDR3 protein, called by TCRdb with MiXCR from the 5' RACE reads. The data hold over 100,000 distinct CDR3 sequences, with 8.4% observed a single time. Material: CD8+ T cells sorted from PBMCs, obtained 45 days after the yellow fever booster vaccination. These receptors were taken from a man aged 30 to 45 who received the YFV17D yellow fever vaccine.

This clonotype was seen repeatedly, ten times or more. V is TRBV16 and J is TRBJ2-7, with D perhaps matching TRBD1 (5 bases). V lost 0 bases and J lost 11, with 11 bases in between. Per the germline V gene, CDR1 is KGHSY and CDR2 is FQNENV. The CDR3 length is 12 residues. The CDR3 here is CASSQSTQGKYF. The DNA of the CDR3 is TGTGCCAGCAGCCAATCAACGCAGGGAAAGTACTTC.

Of note for this clonotype: A much more abundant neighbour one base away suggests this may be a read error. The chain couples TRBV19 to TRBJ1-1; D not certain. The V end lost 6 bases, the J end lost 4 bases, and 6 bases lay between the germline ends. CDR1 is LNHDA and CDR2 is SQIVND in the germline V gene (reference sequence). CDR3 length: 11 residues. The CDR3: CASRVVTEAFF. Here the CDR3 DNA reads TGTGCCAGTAGGGTGGTCACTGAAGCTTTCTTT. Based on the CDR3 plus reference TRBV19 and TRBJ1-1, the full variable domain is DGGITQSPKYLFRKEGQNVTLSCEQNLNHDAMYWYRQDPGQGLRLIYYSQIVNDFQKGDIAEGYSVSREKKESFPLTVTSAQKNPTAFYLCASRVVTEAFFGQGTRLTVV.

This clonotype was detected only a few times. The rearrangement uses TRBV7-8 and TRBJ1-6; D is unresolved. CDR1 SGHVS and CDR2 FQNEAQ come from the germline V gene. The CDR3 covers 15 residues. The V gene lost 4 bases and the J gene lost 9 bases, with 16 bases spanning the gap. This CDR3 is CASSSPREKGSPLHF. The DNA for the CDR3 is TGTGCCAGCAGCTCACCGAGGGAAAAGGGTTCACCCCTCCACTTT.

Many counts were recorded for this clonotype. The J gene is TRBJ2-7, the V gene TRBV7-6; D possibly corresponds to TRBD1 (7 bases). V lost 2 bases to trimming and J lost 3 bases, with 14 bases between them. This CDR3 is built from 15 residues. From germline, CDR1 is SGHVS and CDR2 FNYEAQ. In DNA, the CDR3 is TGTGCCAGCAGCTTAAGGGCAGGGGGGATCTACGAGCAGTACTTC. Encoded protein: CASSLRAGGIYEQYF.

This clonotype was recorded at least ten times. This chain joins TRBV7-8 and TRBJ2-1; no definite D call. Germline loops: CDR1 SGHVS, CDR2 FQNEAQ. The V gene lost 1 base and the J gene lost 5 bases, with 6 bases spanning the gap. The CDR3 covers 13 residues. In DNA, the CDR3 is TGTGCCAGCAGCTTAGGACCAAACAATGAGCAGTTCTTC. Translated: CASSLGPNNEQFF.

This clonotype has at least ten counts. V usage is TRBV5-1 and J usage is TRBJ2-7; TRBD2 aligns across 13 bases. J was trimmed by 5 bases and V by 4 bases; bases with no gene match: 6. CDR1 and CDR2 (germline): SGHRS, YFSETQ. The CDR3 is 15 amino acids. The CDR3 loop is CASSPITSGRDEQYF. The CDR3, as DNA: TGCGCCAGCAGCCCTATTACTAGCGGGAGGGACGAGCAGTACTTC.

This clonotype was seen ten or more times. V and J are TRBV7-2 and TRBJ1-2; possibly TRBD1 for D (5 bases). V lost 1 base, J lost 7 bases, and 19 bases lay in between. Germline-derived CDR1 and CDR2 are SGHTA and FQGNSA. The CDR3 has 16 amino acids. CDR3 nucleotide sequence: TGTGCCAGCAGCTTAGGCGCCGGGACCACGGACCTTGGCTACACCTTC. This encodes CASSLGAGTTDLGYTF.

This clonotype was observed at least ten times. The CDR3 protein is CASSQGAVETQYF. As DNA, the CDR3 is TGCGCCAGCAGCCAAGGTGCCGTGGAGACCCAGTACTTC. The rearrangement joins TRBV4-3 to TRBJ2-5; D is unclear. Looked up from germline, CDR1 is LGHNA and CDR2 is YSLEER. The CDR3 is made up of 13 amino acids. V was clipped by 1 base and J by 5 bases, with 8 bases between them.